A single sample gave rise to the 12 T cell receptor beta chains below, sequenced in a study of CD8+ T cells in alopecia areata. The treatment is: oral pan-JAK inhibitor, 5-10 mg twice daily. RNA, once extracted, was reverse transcribed into cDNA for use as the sequencing template. Data came from immunoSEQ multiplex PCR; TCRdb stores just in-frame clones and leaves some out. The repertoire has 150,000 to 200,000 clones, over 45% of them found once; the top ten carry 5% to 6%. The source material was CD4+ T cells sorted from blood, sampled at week 24, from a patient treated with tofacitinib. The receptors come from a human donor with alopecia areata.

CDR3 loop: CASIDQGQASGDEQFF. The CDR3, as DNA: TGTGCCAGCATCGACCAGGGACAGGCCTCAGGGGATGAGCAGTTCTTC. The chain uses TRBV7-2 and TRBJ2-1; TRBD1 aligns across 8 bases. Germline lookup yields CDR1 SGHTA and CDR2 FQGNSA. J gave up 8 bases and V 7 bases, and 16 bases lay outside the gene matches. The CDR3 sequence is 16 residues long. Together with reference TRBV7-2 and TRBJ2-1, the CDR3 gives the full variable domain: GAGVSQSPSNKVTEKGKDVELRCDPISGHTALYWYRQSLGQGLEFLIYFQGNSAPDKSGLPSDRFSAERTGGSVSTLTIQRTQQEDSAVYLCASIDQGQASGDEQFFGPGTRLTVL.

The genes are TRBV10-3 and TRBJ1-2, with no clear D. The V gene lost 4 bases and the J gene lost 4 bases, with 10 bases spanning the gap. The CDR3 runs to 13 residues. Germline values: CDR1 ENHRY, CDR2 SYGVKD. As DNA, the CDR3 is TGTGCCATCAGTGTGGGCATCTCCTATGGCTACACCTTC. Protein sequence: CAISVGISYGYTF.

The gene calls are TRBV29-1 and TRBJ1-6, with 7 nucleotides matching TRBD1. From germline, CDR1 is SQVTM and CDR2 ANQGSEA. The CDR3 loop spans 13 amino acids. V shed 5 bases and J 7 bases; nucleotides not matched to a gene: 5. Here the CDR3 reads CSVQGTVNSPLHF. CDR3 nucleotides: TGCAGCGTTCAAGGGACAGTAAATTCACCCCTCCACTTT. The variable domain in full, with the rest retrieved from reference TRBV29-1 and TRBJ1-6, is SAVISQKPSRDICQRGTSLTIQCQVDSQVTMMFWYRQQPGQSLTLIATANQGSEATYESGFVIDKFPISRPNLTFSTLTVSNMSPEDSSIYLCSVQGTVNSPLHFGNGTRLTVT.

This clone was seen more than once but under ten times. The chain combines TRBV25-1 with TRBJ2-5, with a tentative D call TRBD1 (5 bases). The V end lost 7 bases, the J end lost 4 bases, and 7 bases lay between the germline ends. This CDR3 is built from 11 residues. Germline CDR1 reads MGHDK; CDR2 reads SYGVNS. The CDR3 DNA reads as TGTGCCAGCAAGGGGCGAGAGACCCAGTACTTC. This translates into CASKGRETQYF.

The chain recombines TRBV2 with TRBJ2-3, with 8 bases matching TRBD2. The CDR3 is 17 residues long. V gave up 0 bases and J gave up 0 bases; unmatched junction bases: 5. The V gene's germline CDR1 is SNHLY and CDR2 FYNNEI. In DNA, the CDR3 is TGTGCCAGCAGTGAAGCGCCGCGCGGGAGGAGCACAGATACGCAGTATTTT. Its protein is CASSEAPRGRSTDTQYF.

A few counts support this clone. The chain joins TRBV10-3 to TRBJ2-6; D is unresolved. Trimming pared 2 bases from V and 0 bases from J, leaving 2 bases between. CDR3 size: 14 residues. The germline gives CDR1 ENHRY, CDR2 SYGVKD. The CDR3 region has the DNA TGTGCCATCAGTGAGCACTCTGGGGCCAACGTCCTGACTTTC. This codes for CAISEHSGANVLTF.

V gene TRBV13 combines with J gene TRBJ2-3; 9 bases map to TRBD1. CDR3 length: 15 residues. CDR1 PRHDT and CDR2 FYEKMQ come from the germline V gene (reference sequence). Trimming cost V 5 bases and J 5 bases; bases outside gene matches: 8. CDR3 sequence reads: CASSPGTGWIDTQYF. For the CDR3, the DNA is TGTGCCAGCAGCCCCGGGACAGGGTGGATAGATACGCAGTATTTT. Combining the CDR3 with reference TRBV13 and TRBJ2-3 gives the whole variable domain AAGVIQSPRHLIKEKRETATLKCYPIPRHDTVYWYQQGPGQDPQFLISFYEKMQSDKGSIPDRFSAQQFSDYHSELNMSSLELGDSALYFCASSPGTGWIDTQYFGPGTRLTVL.

The chain is built from TRBV15 and TRBJ1-4, with D unclear. CDR3 size: 16 residues. V was shortened by 2 bases and J by 4 bases, with 14 bases between the two germline ends. CDR1 is LNHNV and CDR2 is YYDKDF in the germline V gene (reference sequence). CDR3 protein: CATSRLQRTNNEKLFF. The CDR3, as DNA: TGTGCCACCAGCAGATTGCAAAGGACTAATAATGAAAAACTGTTTTTT.

This clone was seen more than once but under ten times. The V and J genes are TRBV29-1 and TRBJ2-1; TRBD1 matches at 7 bases. CDR3 length equals 12 residues. After removal of 7 bases from V and 9 bases from J, the junction contained 9 bases not matched to a gene. Germline V lookup: CDR1 SQVTM, CDR2 ANQGSEA. In nucleotides, the CDR3 is TGCAGCGCCGCTAAGGGGGCAGTTGAGCAGTTCTTC. It is translated as CSAAKGAVEQFF.

The chain is built from TRBV25-1 and TRBJ1-2; 8 bases map to TRBD1. After removal of 6 bases from V and 6 bases from J, the junction contained 6 bases not matched to a gene. There are 13 residues in the CDR3. The germline CDR1 and CDR2 sequences are MGHDK and SYGVNS. The CDR3 spells CASRRTGSNGYTF. The CDR3 DNA reads TGTGCCAGCAGACGGACAGGGTCAAATGGCTACACCTTC.

This clone was picked up one time. The chain uses TRBV13 and TRBJ2-5, with D hard to call. V lost 6 bases and J 3 bases, leaving 5 bases between the germline ends. Germline lookup yields CDR1 PRHDT and CDR2 FYEKMQ (reference sequence). The CDR3 runs 11 residues. The CDR3 region has the DNA TGTGCCAGCAGTTCGGAAGAGACCCAGTACTTC. This gives the protein CASSSEETQYF.

The chain has TRBV9 and TRBJ1-3, with 9 bases matching TRBD1. Germline CDR1 SGDLS, CDR2 YYNGEE. The V segment lost 2 bases and the J segment 4 bases; nucleotides outside the gene matches: 10. This CDR3 spans 17 amino acids. CDR3 region: CASSVLGTGTYGNTIYF. CDR3 in DNA: TGTGCCAGCAGCGTCCTAGGGACAGGGACCTACGGAAACACCATATATTTT.